The T cell receptor (beta chain) under discussion was sequenced for a study of cytomegalovirus exposure and HLA in healthy donors. 60 Vbeta and 13 Jbeta primers were used in PCR. Only in-frame clones appear in the TCRdb table, and some are missing; sequencing was by immunoSEQ multiplex PCR. Of about 85,000 clones listed, approximately 65% are singletons. The germline V gene encodes CDR1 SGHTA and CDR2 FQGNSA. With V trimmed by 4 bases and J by 1 base, 5 bases remained unmatched. The CDR3 runs to 16 residues. This sequence was found in a man aged 25 to 40 in good health and CMV-seronegative. The sequencing sample was made of PBMCs. V gene TRBV7-2 combines with J gene TRBJ2-3; 10 bases agree with TRBD2. The CDR3 spells CASSSPSGGGTDTQYF. CDR3 nucleotide sequence: TGTGCCAGCAGCTCCCCCAGCGGGGGGGGCACAGATACGCAGTATTTT.